These 5 T cell receptor beta chains were sequenced from one sample in a study of cytomegalovirus exposure and HLA in healthy donors. PCR amplification relied on 60 Vbeta primers (plus 13 Jbeta primers). Clones were read by immunoSEQ multiplex PCR, and TCRdb kept only the in-frame ones, dropping some. This sample has roughly 58,000 clones, with about 80% found just once. Sequencing was performed on PBMCs. These receptors were collected from a human donor in good health.

This clone appeared a few times. The rearrangement uses TRBV5-8 and TRBJ1-1; D remains ambiguous. This CDR3 is 15 amino acids long. V lost 4 bases, J lost 4 bases, and 17 bases lay in between. The germline gives CDR1 SGHTS, CDR2 YDEGEE. CDR3 nucleotide sequence: TGTGCCAGCAGCAAAACGGACGGCGGGCCCACTGAAGCTTTCTTT. Translation gives CASSKTDGGPTEAFF.

J is TRBJ1-2 and V is TRBV5-8, with a weak D call TRBD1 (5 bases). The CDR3 has 15 amino acids. Germline V gene lookup returns CDR1 SGHTS and CDR2 YDEGEE. V was cut by 2 bases and J by 5 bases, with 16 bases left in between. As DNA, the CDR3 is TGTGCCAGCAGCTTCGCAGGGTTCGATGGGTATGGCTACACCTTC. It translates to CASSFAGFDGYGYTF. Combining the CDR3 with reference TRBV5-8 and TRBJ1-2 gives the whole variable domain EAGVTQSPTHLIKTRGQQATLRCSPISGHTSVYWYQQALGLGLQFLLWYDEGEERNRGNFPPRFSGRQFPNYSSELNVNALELEDSALYLCASSFAGFDGYGYTFGSGTRLTVV.

The rearrangement joins TRBV5-1 to TRBJ1-2; weak D call: TRBD1 (5 bases). Trimming took off 3 bases at V and 4 bases at J, with 16 bases between the two ends. The CDR3 has 15 amino acids. Per germline, CDR1 SGHRS and CDR2 YFSETQ. The CDR3 sequence is CASSYDSPVSYGYTF. The CDR3 nucleotides are TGCGCCAGCAGCTATGACAGCCCCGTCAGCTATGGCTACACCTTC.

This chain joins TRBV5-1 and TRBJ2-2, with 8 nucleotides matching TRBD2. The CDR3 runs 16 residues. Germline trimming cut 0 bases from V and 4 bases from J; bases unmatched to any gene: 5. Germline-derived CDR1 and CDR2 are SGHRS and YFSETQ. Here the CDR3 reads CASSLVGTRGTGELFF. CDR3 bases: TGCGCCAGCAGCTTGGTCGGGACTAGAGGCACCGGGGAGCTGTTTTTT.

This sequence joins TRBV5-6 and TRBJ2-7; perhaps TRBD2 as D (5 bases). The V end was cut by 1 base, the J end by 7 bases, with 18 bases between. In germline, CDR1 is SGHDT, CDR2 YYEEEE. The length of the CDR3 is 15 residues. The CDR3 nucleotides read TGTGCCAGCAGCTTGATACTGGAGTCGGGGAAAGAGCAGTACTTC. As protein: CASSLILESGKEQYF.